This TCR beta chain is drawn from a study of post-analysis software for immune sequencing data. In the study overall: The disease courses spanned relapsing-remitting, secondary progressive and progressive-relapsing forms of multiple sclerosis. Study outcomes and limitations: The study found TRBV5-6, TRBV5-1 and TRBV20-1 among a handful of TRBV segments more frequent in patients than controls. Controls showed significantly higher normalized Chao1 diversity than did multiple sclerosis patients. Batch-matched samples strongly co-clustered by F measure.

Presence of unique molecular identifiers characterized the TCR beta cDNA libraries. Each batch of 1 to 10 million T cells produced 490,000 or so cDNA molecules. TCRdb independently ran MiXCR on the PCR reads; one entry per CDR3 protein. The sample lists about 800,000 distinct CDR3 sequences, roughly 27% seen once, with 0.55% to 0.65% in the top ten. In regard to this clonotype: Its matching antigen is unknown.

The germline gives CDR1 SGHDT, CDR2 YYEEEE. V was trimmed by 1 base and J by 3 bases, leaving 8 bases between them. The CDR3 totals 13 residues. The chain combines TRBV5-6 with TRBJ2-7; D is unclear. The sample was blood. The receptor was isolated from a girl aged 10 to 17 with multiple sclerosis. CDR3 loop: CASSLTTHYEQYF. CDR3 sequence (DNA): TGTGCCAGCAGCTTGACGACTCACTACGAGCAGTACTTC.